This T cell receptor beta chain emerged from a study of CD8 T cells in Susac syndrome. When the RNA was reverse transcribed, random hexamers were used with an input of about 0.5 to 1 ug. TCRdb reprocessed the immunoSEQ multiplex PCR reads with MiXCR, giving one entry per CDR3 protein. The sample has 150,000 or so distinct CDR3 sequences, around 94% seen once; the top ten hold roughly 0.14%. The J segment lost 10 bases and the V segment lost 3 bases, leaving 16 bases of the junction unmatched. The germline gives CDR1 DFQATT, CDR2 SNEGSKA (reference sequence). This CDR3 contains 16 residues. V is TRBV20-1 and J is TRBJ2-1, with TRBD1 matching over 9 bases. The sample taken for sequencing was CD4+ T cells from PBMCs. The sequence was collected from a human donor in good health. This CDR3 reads CSARSLNQRTGVEQFF. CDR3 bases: TGCAGTGCTAGGTCCCTGAACCAAAGGACAGGGGTGGAGCAGTTCTTC.